Following are 3 T cell receptor beta chains from one sample sequenced in a study of cytomegalovirus exposure and HLA in healthy donors. PCR amplification relied on 60 Vbeta primers (plus 13 Jbeta primers). Some clones are missing from TCRdb's copy, which holds only in-frame ones; the method was immunoSEQ multiplex PCR. The data contain approximately 220,000 clones, around 76% of them seen just once; the ten biggest clones take up roughly 0.6%. Sequencing was performed on PBMCs. The source of these receptors is a young man in good health and CMV-seronegative.

This rearrangement joins TRBV9 to TRBJ2-7, with D tentatively TRBD2 (6 bases). This CDR3 spans 15 amino acids. Germline assignment: CDR1 SGDLS and CDR2 YYNGEE. V lost 3 bases to trimming and J lost 3 bases, with 16 bases between them. The CDR3 nucleotides read TGTGCCAGCAGCGCGACCCGGGACTGGAGCTACGAGCAGTACTTC. This translates into CASSATRDWSYEQYF.

This rearrangement joins TRBV7-9 to TRBJ1-1, with a weak D call TRBD1 (6 bases). Deletions cut 1 base from V and 0 bases from J, with 12 bases between. This CDR3 has 16 amino acids. Germline-derived CDR1 and CDR2 are SEHNR and FQNEAQ (reference sequence). The CDR3 region is CASSLGAGTMNTEAFF. CDR3 DNA: TGTGCCAGCAGCTTAGGGGCCGGGACAATGAACACTGAAGCTTTCTTT. Together with reference TRBV7-9 and TRBJ1-1, the CDR3 gives the full variable domain: DTGVSQNPRHKITKRGQNVTFRCDPISEHNRLYWYRQTLGQGPEFLTYFQNEAQLEKSRLLSDRFSAERPKGSFSTLEIQRTEQGDSAMYLCASSLGAGTMNTEAFFGQGTRLTVV.

The chain is built from TRBV5-1 and TRBJ1-4; D call uncertain. CDR1 SGHRS and CDR2 YFSETQ come from the germline V gene. This CDR3 is 14 amino acids long. V lost 4 bases, J lost 4 bases, and 11 bases lay in between. In DNA form, the CDR3 reads TGCGCCAGCAGCCCGACTGCGGGTAATGAAAAACTGTTTTTT. Amino acids: CASSPTAGNEKLFF.